Listed below are T cell receptor beta chains from one sample, sequenced in a study of T cell repertoires in cytomegalovirus infection. TCRdb fed the reads into MiXCR, producing one record per CDR3 protein. The repertoire holds a few hundred thousand distinct CDR3 sequences, with around 13% as singletons. Sequencing used PBMCs. These receptors were taken from a human donor in good health (CMV status not recorded). Some clones in this sample may be carry-over from other donors' samples. The CDR3 runs from the conserved cysteine through the conserved F or W. The D gene is left open where the match is weak. The size entry is marked missing in some rows and otherwise reads once, few, many or a size class.

d_call: TRBD1
v_call: TRBV10-2
j_call: TRBJ2-3
clone_size: many
cdr3_nt: TGCGCCAGCGGAGGGGACAGGGGGGGATCAGATACGCAGTATTTT
cdr3_aa: CASGGDRGGSDTQYF

d_call: NA
v_call: TRBV6-2/TRBV6-3
j_call: TRBJ1-5
clone_size: NA
cdr3_nt: TGTGCCAGCACTACAGGGATTTATAGCAATCAGCCCCAGCATTTT
cdr3_aa: CASTTGIYSNQPQHF

d_call: NA
v_call: TRBV13
j_call: TRBJ2-2
clone_size: few
cdr3_nt: TGTGCCAGCAGCTTGGGAGTAGGATGGGGACCGAACACCGGGGAGCTGTTTTTT
cdr3_aa: CASSLGVGWGPNTGELFF

d_call: NA
v_call: TRBV20-1
j_call: TRBJ1-1
clone_size: few
cdr3_nt: TGCAGTGCTAGAGATTGGGGGGGGCGAAACACTGAAGCTTTCTTT
cdr3_aa: CSARDWGGRNTEAFF

d_call: NA
v_call: TRBV7-8
j_call: TRBJ1-5
clone_size: many
cdr3_nt: TGTGCCAGCAGCCTCGGGACGTCTTATAGCAATCAGCCCCAGCATTTT
cdr3_aa: CASSLGTSYSNQPQHF

d_call: NA
v_call: TRBV20-1
j_call: TRBJ2-3
clone_size: few
cdr3_nt: TGCAGTGTTGGGGATTTGAACACAGATACGCAGTATTTT
cdr3_aa: CSVGDLNTDTQYF

d_call: TRBD1
v_call: TRBV27
j_call: TRBJ1-2
clone_size: many
cdr3_nt: TGTGCCAGCAGGCGGGACAGTCTTAACTATGGCTACACCTTC
cdr3_aa: CASRRDSLNYGYTF

d_call: NA
v_call: TRBV5-5
j_call: TRBJ2-6
clone_size: many
cdr3_nt: TGTGCCAGCAGCCCTGGACCGTTCAGGTCTGGGGCCAACGTCCTGACTTTC
cdr3_aa: CASSPGPFRSGANVLTF

d_call: NA
v_call: TRBV20-1
j_call: TRBJ2-1
clone_size: NA
cdr3_nt: TGCAGTGCTCCACGTAACAATGAGCAGTTCTTC
cdr3_aa: CSAPRNNEQFF

d_call: TRBD1
v_call: TRBV10-3
j_call: TRBJ1-1
clone_size: few
cdr3_nt: TGTGCCATCAGTGATCAGGGGGCGAACACTGAAGCTTTCTTT
cdr3_aa: CAISDQGANTEAFF

d_call: TRBD2
v_call: TRBV15
j_call: TRBJ2-4
clone_size: NA
cdr3_nt: TGTGCCACAGATCCGGGAGGGGGCATTCAGTACTTC
cdr3_aa: CATDPGGGIQYF

d_call: TRBD1
v_call: TRBV7-2
j_call: TRBJ2-4
clone_size: many
cdr3_nt: TGTGCCAGCAGCTTCGGCGGGGACAGGGGTCACATTCAGTACTTC
cdr3_aa: CASSFGGDRGHIQYF

d_call: TRBD2
v_call: TRBV28
j_call: TRBJ2-2
clone_size: few
cdr3_nt: TGTGCCAGCACTTCTGCGGGAGTTTATACCGGGGAGCTGTTTTTT
cdr3_aa: CASTSAGVYTGELFF

d_call: TRBD2
v_call: TRBV19
j_call: TRBJ2-3
clone_size: NA
cdr3_nt: TGTGCCAGTAGGCAGGTGGCGGGAGTAACAGATACGCAGTATTTT
cdr3_aa: CASRQVAGVTDTQYF

d_call: TRBD2
v_call: TRBV28
j_call: TRBJ2-2
clone_size: many
cdr3_nt: TGTGCCAGCAGCCCCCCTCTAGCGGGAGTACACGGGGAGCTGTTTTTT
cdr3_aa: CASSPPLAGVHGELFF

d_call: NA
v_call: TRBV7-9
j_call: TRBJ1-2
clone_size: few
cdr3_nt: TGTGCCAGCAGCTTAGCCCACTATGGCTACACCTTC
cdr3_aa: CASSLAHYGYTF

d_call: NA
v_call: TRBV27
j_call: TRBJ2-1
clone_size: few
cdr3_nt: TGTGCCAGCAGTTTTTCTAGCGACAATGAGCAGTTCTTC
cdr3_aa: CASSFSSDNEQFF

d_call: TRBD2
v_call: TRBV10-3
j_call: TRBJ2-7
clone_size: many
cdr3_nt: TGTGCCATCGGGAGGGAAACCTCCTACGAGCAGTACTTC
cdr3_aa: CAIGRETSYEQYF